The sequence of this TCR beta chain was determined in a study of radiotherapy plus CTLA-4 blockade in lung cancer. Libraries were prepared by immunoSEQ multiplex PCR; TCRdb keeps only in-frame clonotypes and omits some of them. The sample contains 75,000 to 100,000 clones, 82% of which appear only once. Germline CDR1 and CDR2: LNHDA and SQIVND (reference sequence). The junction had 7 bases not matched to a gene; V was cut back by 9 bases and J by 2 bases. The CDR3 sequence is 15 residues long. Participants had chemo-refractory metastatic non-small-cell lung cancer and were treated with focal radiation plus ipilimumab CTLA-4 blockade.

This sequence was found in a human donor with non-small cell lung cancer who had a partial response to radiotherapy plus ipilimumab. The chain is built from TRBV19 and TRBJ1-5, with TRBD1 identical over 10 bases. The sample consisted of peripheral blood, taken from a patient treated with radiotherapy plus ipilimumab. The CDR3 is CARGTGTGGNQPQHF. The CDR3 region has the DNA TGTGCCAGGGGGACGGGGACAGGGGGCAATCAGCCCCAGCATTTT.